The clone carrying this T cell receptor beta chain came up once. The target antigen is unknown. The sample belongs to a study of human T cells and chemical hapten exposure. On the study more broadly: A patient group, mainly female, showed alopecia areata, totalis or universalis. Study results and limitations: Expanded TCRs showed more large CDR3 clusters than pre-sensitization or healthy control sets.

Per germline, CDR1 SQVTM and CDR2 ANQGSEA. Trimming left V 6 bases short and J 6 bases short, with 14 bases between. The CDR3 loop spans 12 amino acids. Time point of the sample: patch test 2, 6 weeks after DPC sensitization. The treatment is: therapeutic diphenylcyclopropenone sensitization with weekly scalp DPC. Unique molecular identifiers were linked by the library to individual cDNA molecules. In the original processing: TCR counts had a median of about 92,000 per sample and spanned 23,224 to 690,600. MiXCR, applied by TCRdb to the RACE reads, yields one record per CDR3 protein. TCRdb's processing, not the authors' own work, is the source of the V and J calls. The sample lists approximately 84,000 distinct CDR3 sequences, more than 9% occurring once.

This TCR derives from a man aged 18 to 30 with alopecia areata. Some clones in this sample may be carry-over from other donors' samples. The sample was whole blood, taken in connection with sensitization to the hapten diphenylcyclopropenone (DPC). The rearrangement uses TRBV29-1 and TRBJ1-2, with D tentatively TRBD1 (6 bases). For the CDR3, the DNA is TGCAGCGTGGCAACAGGGAAGGATGGCTACACCTTC. This translates into CSVATGKDGYTF.